These 31 T cell receptor beta chains came from one sample sequenced in a study of CD8+ T cells in alopecia areata. Sequencing used cDNA as its template, made by extracting RNA and reverse transcribing it. Sequencing used immunoSEQ multiplex PCR; TCRdb keeps in-frame clones, though not all of them. The sample carries over 150,000 clones, more than 50% recorded once. The sample taken for sequencing was CD8+ T cells sorted from blood. The receptors were gathered from a human donor in good health.

This clone showed up just a few times. The V gene is TRBV29-1, the J gene TRBJ1-1; D unclear. Germline V gene sequence: CDR1 SQVTM, CDR2 ANQGSEA. There are 12 residues in the CDR3. V was clipped by 7 bases and J by 2 bases, with 11 bases between them. The CDR3 sequence: CSALSSNTEAFF. CDR3 sequence (DNA): TGCAGCGCATTGAGCTCAAACACTGAAGCTTTCTTT.

This rearrangement joins TRBV9 to TRBJ1-4; TRBD1 agrees at 7 bases. Germline V gives CDR1 SGDLS, CDR2 YYNGEE. This CDR3 has 14 amino acids. Unmatched junction bases numbered 8, after V lost 4 bases and J lost 8 bases. The DNA for the CDR3 is TGTGCCAGCAGCAGGACAGGCCGAGGGGAAAAACTGTTTTTT. Its translation is CASSRTGRGEKLFF.

The rearrangement joins TRBV29-1 to TRBJ2-7; 7 bases are shared with TRBD1. This CDR3 spans 14 amino acids. CDR1 is SQVTM, CDR2 ANQGSEA, per germline. V shed 6 bases and J 0 bases; nucleotides not matched to a gene: 8. The CDR3 loop is CSVRTGTASYEQYF. The CDR3 nucleotides read TGCAGCGTCCGGACCGGGACAGCCTCCTACGAGCAGTACTTC.

This clone was observed a handful of times. CDR3 sequence: CASSYSKSGSYEQYF. CDR3 bases: TGTGCCAGCAGTTACTCGAAGTCGGGCTCGTACGAGCAGTACTTC. This sequence joins TRBV2 and TRBJ2-7; D gene unclear. Trimming took off 5 bases at V and 4 bases at J, with 18 bases between the two ends. The length of the CDR3 is 15 residues. Germline CDR1 reads SNHLY; CDR2 reads FYNNEI.

The J gene is TRBJ1-1, the V gene TRBV5-6; the match to TRBD1 covers 7 bases. Germline V lookup: CDR1 SGHDT, CDR2 YYEEEE. V was pared by 0 bases and J by 8 bases, with 13 bases of the junction left unmatched. This CDR3 has 16 amino acids. CDR3: CASSLDPAGGFVEAFF. The DNA for the CDR3 is TGTGCCAGCAGCTTGGATCCGGCAGGGGGATTTGTGGAAGCTTTCTTT.

This clone was seen a handful of times. This chain connects TRBV2 to TRBJ1-1; TRBD1 matches at 8 bases. CDR3 size: 15 residues. Germline-derived CDR1 and CDR2 are SNHLY and FYNNEI. The trim removed 3 bases at V and 5 bases at J, leaving 8 bases unmatched. CDR3 residues: CASSDPWTGMTEAFF. CDR3 coding DNA: TGTGCCAGCAGTGACCCTTGGACAGGGATGACTGAAGCTTTCTTT.

V usage is TRBV7-6 and J usage is TRBJ2-5, with 11 nucleotides matching TRBD1. This CDR3 has 16 amino acids. V was pared by 5 bases and J by 5 bases, with 10 bases of the junction left unmatched. Germline CDR1 is SGHVS and CDR2 is FNYEAQ. In DNA, the CDR3 is TGTGCCAGCAGCCTCGGGACAGGGGGGTTGGCCGAGACCCAGTACTTC. Protein: CASSLGTGGLAETQYF. Looking up the rest from reference TRBV7-6 and TRBJ2-5 gives the full variable domain: GAGVSQSPRYKVTKRGQDVALRCDPISGHVSLYWYRQALGQGPEFLTYFNYEAQQDKSGLPNDRFSAERPEGSISTLTIQRTEQRDSAMYRCASSLGTGGLAETQYFGPGTRLLVL.

Concerning this clone: This sample also contains other DNA sequences that code for the same CDR3. V and J are TRBV5-1 and TRBJ2-7; maybe TRBD1 (5 bases). Trimming took off 1 base at V and 4 bases at J, with 6 bases between the two ends. Germline lookup yields CDR1 SGHRS and CDR2 YFSETQ. This CDR3 is 12 amino acids long. The CDR3 loop reads CASSLTGYEQYF. The CDR3 DNA sequence: TGCGCCAGCAGCTTGACAGGATACGAGCAGTACTTC.

This clone was picked up a small number of times. The chain links TRBV5-1 to TRBJ2-7, with D unresolved. CDR3 length: 12 amino acids. Germline CDR1 and CDR2: SGHRS and YFSETQ. The V end was cut by 4 bases, the J end by 12 bases, with 17 bases between. This CDR3 is CASSTDGPPGYF. Here the CDR3 DNA reads TGCGCCAGCAGCACGGACGGACCCCCGGGGTACTTC.

The chain carries TRBV29-1 and TRBJ2-5; D ambiguous. This CDR3 is built from 14 residues. In germline, CDR1 is SQVTM, CDR2 ANQGSEA. The V end was cut by 6 bases, the J end by 1 base, with 15 bases between. The CDR3, as DNA: TGCAGCGTCCAACCGGACCATCGCCAAGAGACCCAGTACTTC. Translating gives CSVQPDHRQETQYF.

The chain employs TRBV4-1 and TRBJ2-7, with D possibly being TRBD1 or TRBD2 (5 bases each). V was clipped by 1 base and J by 3 bases, with 16 bases between them. In germline, CDR1 is MGHRA, CDR2 YSYEKL. The CDR3 loop spans 16 amino acids. The CDR3: CASSQGGMGQSYEQYF. The CDR3, as DNA: TGCGCCAGCAGCCAAGGAGGGATGGGGCAGAGCTACGAGCAGTACTTC.

In nucleotides, the CDR3 is TGTGCCAGCAGCTTAGCTCGGGGGAGGGAGCAGTACTTC. Protein product: CASSLARGREQYF. This sequence joins TRBV7-2 and TRBJ2-7, with D possibly matching TRBD2 (6 bases). Germline values: CDR1 SGHTA, CDR2 FQGNSA. Trimming took 0 bases from V and 7 from J, leaving 10 bases between them. The length of the CDR3 is 13 residues. The full variable domain, in which reference TRBV7-2 and TRBJ2-7 provide the parts outside the CDR3, is GAGVSQSPSNKVTEKGKDVELRCDPISGHTALYWYRQSLGQGLEFLIYFQGNSAPDKSGLPSDRFSAERTGGSVSTLTIQRTQQEDSAVYLCASSLARGREQYFGPGTRLTVT.

The rearrangement uses TRBV19 and TRBJ1-5; tentatively, D is TRBD1 (5 bases). The CDR3 sequence is 15 residues long. The ends were cut back, 5 bases at V and 7 bases at J, with 18 bases in the middle. CDR1 and CDR2 (germline): LNHDA, SQIVND (reference sequence). The CDR3 bases are TGTGCCAGTAGTTATAGGGAGGGGCATACGCAGCCCCAGCATTTT. Residues: CASSYREGHTQPQHF. Filled out from reference TRBV19 and TRBJ1-5, the complete variable domain reads DGGITQSPKYLFRKEGQNVTLSCEQNLNHDAMYWYRQDPGQGLRLIYYSQIVNDFQKGDIAEGYSVSREKKESFPLTVTSAQKNPTAFYLCASSYREGHTQPQHFGDGTRLSIL.

This clone was seen a few times. The V call is TRBV5-5, the J call TRBJ2-3; D remains ambiguous. Trimming took off 1 base at V and 2 bases at J, with 5 bases between the two ends. The CDR3 consists of 13 residues. Germline V gene data show CDR1 as SGHKS and CDR2 as YYEKEE (reference sequence). CDR3: CASSLTLTDTQYF. As DNA, the CDR3 is TGTGCCAGCAGCTTGACTCTCACAGATACGCAGTATTTT.

This sequence joins TRBV5-4 and TRBJ2-1, with 7 bases identical to TRBD1. Germline CDR1 SGHNT, CDR2 YYREEE (reference sequence). CDR3 length equals 16 residues. The trim removed 4 bases at V and 0 bases at J, leaving 7 bases unmatched. The DNA of the CDR3 is TGTGCCAGCAGCGACGGGGACAGATCCTCCTACAATGAGCAGTTCTTC. Protein sequence: CASSDGDRSSYNEQFF.

This sequence joins TRBV4-1 and TRBJ1-1; a possible D gene is TRBD1 (5 bases). V was cut by 0 bases and J by 3 bases, with 8 bases left in between. This CDR3 spans 14 amino acids. Germline values: CDR1 MGHRA, CDR2 YSYEKL. CDR3 sequence (DNA): TGCGCCAGCAGCCAAGATCAAGGGGACACTGAAGCTTTCTTT. This sequence encodes CASSQDQGDTEAFF.

This sequence joins TRBV27 and TRBJ2-7; D is perhaps TRBD1 (6 bases). Germline V CDR1 and CDR2: MNHEY, SMNVEV (reference sequence). The ends were cut back, 6 bases at V and 3 bases at J, with 12 bases in the middle. The CDR3 has 13 residues. CDR3 in amino acids: CASSQDRRYEQYF. CDR3 DNA sequence: TGTGCCAGCAGCCAGGACAGACGCTACGAGCAGTACTTC.

This chain connects TRBV6-5 to TRBJ2-7; D not resolved. V shed 5 bases and J shed 3 bases, with 17 bases lying between them. The CDR3 consists of 15 residues. Germline CDR1 reads MNHEY; CDR2 reads SVGAGI. The CDR3 DNA follows: TGTGCCAGCAGTCCGCCGGCCCGCTTGATCTACGAGCAGTACTTC. Protein product: CASSPPARLIYEQYF.

The chain recombines TRBV4-1 with TRBJ1-2, with D uncertain. The CDR3 is 14 amino acids. V dropped 1 base and J dropped 5 bases, with 11 bases sitting between them. Germline CDR1 MGHRA, CDR2 YSYEKL. The CDR3 reads CASSQAGSKYGYTF. In DNA, the CDR3 is TGCGCCAGCAGCCAAGCGGGGTCGAAATATGGCTACACCTTC.

A few counts support this clone. This rearrangement joins TRBV29-1 to TRBJ1-4; D is ambiguous. The germline gives CDR1 SQVTM, CDR2 ANQGSEA. The V end lost 7 bases, the J end lost 7 bases, and 19 bases lay between the germline ends. This CDR3 spans 14 amino acids. CDR3 residues: CSATGWISGEKLFF. CDR3 nucleotide sequence: TGCAGCGCCACCGGCTGGATATCAGGTGAAAAACTGTTTTTT.

The rearrangement uses TRBV27 and TRBJ1-6, with a tentative D call TRBD1 (5 bases). V lost 6 bases to trimming and J lost 9 bases, with 15 bases between them. CDR3 size: 14 residues. CDR1 MNHEY and CDR2 SMNVEV come from the germline V gene (reference sequence). The CDR3 coding sequence is TGTGCCAGCAGCTGGAGGGGACGGGGTTCACCCCTCCACTTT. Translation: CASSWRGRGSPLHF.

This chain links TRBV29-1 with TRBJ1-1; D gene unclear. The V end was cut by 5 bases, the J end by 10 bases, with 17 bases between. Germline V gene sequence: CDR1 SQVTM, CDR2 ANQGSEA. This CDR3 region has 12 residues. The CDR3 coding sequence is TGCAGCGTTATCGATGAAGAGCCTGGAGCTTTCTTT. Translating it yields CSVIDEEPGAFF.

V is TRBV7-9 and J is TRBJ1-2; D possibly corresponds to TRBD1 (5 bases). Germline values: CDR1 SEHNR, CDR2 FQNEAQ (reference sequence). V was shortened by 6 bases and J by 4 bases, with 15 bases between the two germline ends. The CDR3 spans 14 residues. The CDR3 is CASRSGLIPYGYTF. DNA of the CDR3: TGTGCCAGCAGGTCAGGGCTAATCCCCTATGGCTACACCTTC.

The J gene is TRBJ1-1, the V gene TRBV2, with a possible D match to TRBD1 (5 bases). Germline values: CDR1 SNHLY, CDR2 FYNNEI. The CDR3 length is 14 residues. The V end lost 0 bases, the J end lost 7 bases, and 12 bases lay between the germline ends. Written as DNA, the CDR3 is TGTGCCAGCAGTGAAGCCCCGGGGGAGCATGAAGCTTTCTTT. Encoded protein: CASSEAPGEHEAFF. Full variable domain (outside the CDR3, taken from reference TRBV2 and TRBJ1-1): EPEVTQTPSHQVTQMGQEVILRCVPISNHLYFYWYRQILGQKVEFLVSFYNNEISEKSEIFDDQFSVERPDGSNFTLKIRSTKLEDSAMYFCASSEAPGEHEAFFGQGTRLTVV.

In its sample, this clone was seen a few times. The chain uses TRBV4-1 and TRBJ1-1; possibly TRBD1 for D (5 bases). The germline V gene encodes CDR1 MGHRA and CDR2 YSYEKL. This CDR3 has 15 amino acids. V was clipped by 4 bases and J by 4 bases, with 16 bases between them. DNA for the CDR3: TGCGCCAGCAGCCTTGGGGGATCCGCCCCCACTGAAGCTTTCTTT. This codes for CASSLGGSAPTEAFF.

The rearrangement joins TRBV27 to TRBJ1-2; the D gene is possibly TRBD1 (5 bases). The CDR3 is 11 amino acids. V was clipped by 6 bases and J by 12 bases, with 14 bases between them. The germline gives CDR1 MNHEY, CDR2 SMNVEV (reference sequence). The CDR3 DNA sequence: TGTGCCAGCAGGCAGGGTGTTATCCACACCTTC. It encodes CASRQGVIHTF.

V gene TRBV2 combines with J gene TRBJ2-3; the D is unclear. The CDR3 covers 12 residues. CDR1 SNHLY and CDR2 FYNNEI come from the germline V gene. Trimming left V 5 bases short and J 4 bases short, with 7 bases between. CDR3: CASSWVSDTQYF. In DNA, the CDR3 is TGTGCCAGCAGTTGGGTTTCAGATACGCAGTATTTT.

Here the CDR3 reads CASSDAQGDVEAFF. In nucleotides, the CDR3 is TGTGCCAGCAGCGATGCGCAGGGGGACGTTGAAGCTTTCTTT. This chain uses TRBV2 with TRBJ1-1, with TRBD1 identical over 7 bases. The CDR3 consists of 14 residues. Germline values: CDR1 SNHLY, CDR2 FYNNEI. The V and J ends lost 6 bases and 7 bases, in that order; junction bases with no gene match: 11. Using reference TRBV2 and TRBJ1-1 for the parts outside the CDR3, the full variable domain is EPEVTQTPSHQVTQMGQEVILRCVPISNHLYFYWYRQILGQKVEFLVSFYNNEISEKSEIFDDQFSVERPDGSNFTLKIRSTKLEDSAMYFCASSDAQGDVEAFFGQGTRLTVV.

The genes are TRBV4-1 and TRBJ1-1; TRBD1 matches at 7 bases. The CDR3 has 15 residues. Per the germline V gene, CDR1 is MGHRA and CDR2 is YSYEKL. Trimming cost V 5 bases and J 2 bases; bases outside gene matches: 8. The CDR3 DNA follows: TGCGCCAGCAGCGCACGGGACAGTTACAACACTGAAGCTTTCTTT. Its protein product is CASSARDSYNTEAFF.

This clone was observed a handful of times. CDR3 sequence (DNA): TGTGCCAGCAGTTTTGGCAGGGGGGCCTATGGCTACACCTTC. This gives the protein CASSFGRGAYGYTF. This chain joins TRBV27 and TRBJ1-2, with TRBD1 matching over 7 bases. The CDR3 loop spans 14 amino acids. Germline assignment: CDR1 MNHEY and CDR2 SMNVEV (reference sequence). Germline trimming cut 3 bases from V and 4 bases from J; bases unmatched to any gene: 5.

The J gene is TRBJ1-1, the V gene TRBV2; a possible D gene is TRBD1 (5 bases). Trimming removed 3 bases at V and 2 bases at J, with 10 bases between. CDR1 SNHLY and CDR2 FYNNEI come from the germline V gene. The CDR3 runs 14 residues. The CDR3 sequence is CASSDQGINTEAFF. As DNA, the CDR3 is TGTGCCAGCAGTGATCAGGGTATCAACACTGAAGCTTTCTTT.